A single sample is the source of the 32 T cell receptor beta chains below, sequenced in a study of radiotherapy plus CTLA-4 blockade in lung cancer. Using immunoSEQ multiplex PCR, the repertoire was profiled, and TCRdb retains in-frame clones only, with some absent. Of about 53,000 clones in the sample, about 88% were seen once. This material consisted of peripheral blood, taken from a patient treated with radiotherapy plus ipilimumab. The source of these receptors is a human donor with non-small cell lung cancer whose response to radiotherapy plus ipilimumab could not be evaluated.

The chain combines TRBV5-1 with TRBJ1-2; 7 nucleotides match TRBD1. Germline V gene sequence: CDR1 SGHRS, CDR2 YFSETQ. CDR3 length equals 14 residues. The V and J ends lost 1 base and 8 bases, in that order; junction bases with no gene match: 8. This CDR3 is CASSLSLTGLGYTF. In nucleotides, the CDR3 is TGCGCCAGCAGCTTGAGTTTGACAGGGCTCGGCTACACCTTC.

The chain recombines TRBV7-3 with TRBJ2-3, with D perhaps matching TRBD1 (6 bases). The length of the CDR3 is 17 residues. V was trimmed by 6 bases and J by 2 bases, leaving 21 bases between them. The germline V gene encodes CDR1 SGHTA and CDR2 FQGTGA. The CDR3: CASSPYPPGDLTDTQYF. The CDR3 DNA sequence: TGTGCCAGCAGTCCTTACCCCCCAGGGGACCTCACAGATACGCAGTATTTT.

The chain links TRBV4-2 to TRBJ1-5, with 7 bases matching TRBD1. CDR3 size: 16 residues. Germline V lookup: CDR1 LGHNA, CDR2 YNFKEQ. V gave up 1 base and J gave up 2 bases; unmatched junction bases: 5. The CDR3: CASSQVSTGGNQPQHF. In nucleotides, the CDR3 is TGTGCCAGCAGCCAAGTAAGTACAGGGGGCAATCAGCCCCAGCATTTT.

The chain recombines TRBV5-1 with TRBJ2-7; 8 bases line up with TRBD1. The CDR3 runs to 14 residues. V lost 5 bases, J lost 2 bases, and 6 bases stayed unmatched. CDR1 is SGHRS and CDR2 is YFSETQ in the germline V gene. CDR3 region: CASSTGQETYEQYF. The CDR3 DNA reads TGCGCCAGCAGTACGGGACAGGAGACCTACGAGCAGTACTTC.

CDR3 region: CASSLATGTLTGELFF. CDR3 nucleotides: TGCGCCAGCAGCTTGGCAACAGGGACCCTCACCGGGGAGCTGTTTTTT. This chain connects TRBV5-1 to TRBJ2-2, with TRBD1 as a possible D gene (6 bases). Germline V gene data show CDR1 as SGHRS and CDR2 as YFSETQ. This CDR3 has 16 residues. Trimming stripped 0 bases from V and 4 bases from J, with 13 bases between.

This sequence joins TRBV6-6 and TRBJ2-6, with D unresolved. CDR3 length: 16 residues. V lost 5 bases, J lost 1 base, and 12 bases lay in between. Per germline, CDR1 MNHNY and CDR2 SVGAGI (reference sequence). The CDR3 loop reads CASSPRTTSGANVLTF. As DNA, the CDR3 is TGTGCCAGCAGTCCACGAACTACATCTGGGGCCAACGTCCTGACTTTC.

The gene calls are TRBV4-3 and TRBJ2-5; 7 nucleotides align to TRBD1. The CDR3 extends over 13 amino acids. Germline CDR1 is LGHNA and CDR2 is YSLEER. V lost 5 bases to trimming and J lost 7 bases; unmatched junction nucleotides: 7. The CDR3 DNA reads TGCGCCAGCAGCGTAGACAGGGTGGGGACCCAGTACTTC. Its translation: CASSVDRVGTQYF.

The V and J genes are TRBV30 and TRBJ2-1; the D gene is possibly TRBD2 (6 bases). V lost 3 bases to trimming and J lost 3 bases, with 12 bases between them. The CDR3 contains 14 residues. From germline, CDR1 is GTSNPN and CDR2 SVGIG (reference sequence). The CDR3 region is CAWRAGSNYNEQFF. CDR3 coding DNA: TGTGCCTGGAGGGCGGGATCAAACTACAATGAGCAGTTCTTC.

The chain carries TRBV11-2 and TRBJ2-5, with D possibly matching TRBD2 (5 bases). Trimming took off 5 bases at V and 5 bases at J, with 12 bases between the two ends. The CDR3 extends over 13 amino acids. Per the germline V gene, CDR1 is SGHAT and CDR2 is FQNNGV. CDR3 sequence (DNA): TGTGCCAGCAGCCCTCCGGGGAGCGAGACCCAGTACTTC. Translating it yields CASSPPGSETQYF.

The chain employs TRBV7-2 and TRBJ1-2, with no clear D. Trimming left V 5 bases short and J 4 bases short, with 11 bases between. CDR3 size: 13 residues. The germline gives CDR1 SGHTA, CDR2 FQGNSA. CDR3 loop: CASSPAGGYGYTF. The CDR3 DNA reads TGTGCCAGCAGCCCCGCGGGAGGCTATGGCTACACCTTC.

In its sample, this clone was seen once. V and J are TRBV10-3 and TRBJ2-3; TRBD2 matches at 7 bases. The CDR3 sequence is 12 residues long. The trim removed 4 bases at V and 8 bases at J, leaving 3 bases unmatched. Germline V gene lookup returns CDR1 ENHRY and CDR2 SYGVKD. For the CDR3, the DNA is TGTGCCATCAGTGGTGGGGGGGGTACGCAGTATTTT. Translation gives CAISGGGGTQYF.

The chain joins TRBV7-3 to TRBJ2-1, with a weak D call TRBD2 (6 bases). The CDR3 is made up of 13 amino acids. Per the germline V gene, CDR1 is SGHTA and CDR2 is FQGTGA. The germline V and J ends were trimmed by 4 bases and 6 bases, with 10 bases remaining between them. In nucleotides, the CDR3 is TGTGCCAGCAGCTCCAATAGCGGCAATGAGCAGTTCTTC. Protein: CASSSNSGNEQFF.

In its sample, this clone was seen a few times. The chain uses TRBV7-2 and TRBJ2-5; 8 bases match TRBD2. This CDR3 has 13 residues. The V gene end was trimmed by 7 bases and the J gene end by 5 bases; junction bases not matched to a gene: 6. Per germline, CDR1 SGHTA and CDR2 FQGNSA. CDR3 loop: CASKLAGGETQYF. In nucleotides, the CDR3 is TGTGCCAGCAAGCTAGCGGGCGGGGAGACCCAGTACTTC.

V is TRBV30 and J is TRBJ2-7, with 8 bases that match TRBD1. The CDR3 totals 13 residues. After removal of 5 bases from V and 7 bases from J, the junction contained 10 bases not matched to a gene. Germline V gives CDR1 GTSNPN, CDR2 SVGIG (reference sequence). This CDR3 is CAWLIGQGGEQYF. In DNA form, the CDR3 reads TGTGCCTGGTTAATAGGACAGGGCGGGGAGCAGTACTTC.

The chain is built from TRBV4-1 and TRBJ2-7; D ambiguous. Germline V gene lookup returns CDR1 MGHRA and CDR2 YSYEKL. The germline V and J ends were trimmed by 1 base and 3 bases, with 13 bases remaining between them. The CDR3 runs to 15 residues. CDR3 sequence reads: CASSQGSQRNYEQYF. The CDR3, as DNA: TGCGCCAGCAGCCAAGGGAGCCAGCGAAACTACGAGCAGTACTTC.

This clone has only one observation. J is TRBJ2-5 and V is TRBV19; D perhaps matches TRBD1 (6 bases). Germline V gene sequence: CDR1 LNHDA, CDR2 SQIVND (reference sequence). This CDR3 comprises 15 residues. The V and J ends lost 4 bases and 5 bases respectively, with 17 bases between them. The CDR3 sequence is CASSTPSGVSETQYF. CDR3 in DNA: TGTGCCAGTAGTACACCATCAGGGGTTTCGGAGACCCAGTACTTC.

V usage is TRBV4-2 and J usage is TRBJ1-4, with D uncertain. CDR1 and CDR2 from the germline V gene are LGHNA and YNFKEQ. V was cut by 0 bases and J by 0 bases, with 8 bases left in between. The CDR3 runs 16 residues. The CDR3 is CASSQDFAATNEKLFF. The CDR3 nucleotides read TGTGCCAGCAGCCAAGATTTTGCGGCAACTAATGAAAAACTGTTTTTT.

V is TRBV28 and J is TRBJ1-1; a possible D gene is TRBD1 (5 bases). With 5 bases removed from V and 10 bases from J, the gap between germline ends came to 11 bases. There are 11 residues in the CDR3. The germline gives CDR1 MDHEN, CDR2 SYDVKM. DNA of the CDR3: TGTGCCAGCAGTAGGGGTTTGTCAGCTTTCTTT. Translation: CASSRGLSAFF. The full variable domain, with the rest looked up from reference TRBV28 and TRBJ1-1, is DVKVTQSSRYLVKRTGEKVFLECVQDMDHENMFWYRQDPGLGLRLIYFSYDVKMKEKGDIPEGYSVSREKKERFSLILESASTNQTSMYLCASSRGLSAFFGQGTRLTVV.

This sequence joins TRBV18 and TRBJ2-5; no definite D call. Germline assignment: CDR1 KGHSH and CDR2 LQKENI. The V gene lost 6 bases and the J gene lost 13 bases, with 21 bases spanning the gap. CDR3 length: 13 residues. This chain's CDR3 is CASSPFAGGERYF. CDR3 DNA sequence: TGTGCCAGCTCCCCTTTCGCTGGCGGCGAGCGGTACTTC.

The gene calls are TRBV7-3 and TRBJ2-3, with D uncertain. The V end was cut by 5 bases, the J end by 1 base, with 19 bases between. This CDR3 has 17 amino acids. Per germline, CDR1 SGHTA and CDR2 FQGTGA. This CDR3 is CASSPSRLTEGTDTQYF. CDR3 bases: TGTGCCAGCAGCCCATCCCGGTTAACCGAGGGCACAGATACGCAGTATTTT.

The J gene is TRBJ2-1, the V gene TRBV28, with D possibly being TRBD2 (6 bases). Trimming shortened V by 8 bases and J by 9 bases, and 23 bases separated the two germline ends. The CDR3 sequence is 15 residues long. Per the germline V gene, CDR1 is MDHEN and CDR2 is SYDVKM. The CDR3 region has the DNA TGTGCCAGCGGCTCCACGGACTACGGACTGGGTGAGCAGTTCTTC. Protein product: CASGSTDYGLGEQFF.

The chain combines TRBV27 with TRBJ2-1; no clear D. Germline CDR1 reads MNHEY; CDR2 reads SMNVEV (reference sequence). The CDR3 totals 11 residues. The germline V and J ends were trimmed by 4 bases and 10 bases, with 8 bases remaining between them. The CDR3, as DNA: TGTGCCAGCAGTTCGGGTGGGGAGCAGTTCTTC. Encoded protein: CASSSGGEQFF.

The V and J genes are TRBV2 and TRBJ2-2; 8 nucleotides line up with TRBD1. The CDR3 covers 14 residues. V lost 7 bases, J lost 4 bases, and 5 bases stayed unmatched. The germline gives CDR1 SNHLY, CDR2 FYNNEI. The CDR3 coding sequence is TGTGCCAGCACCATGGACAGGGCCACCGGGGAGCTGTTTTTT. It yields the protein CASTMDRATGELFF.

The V and J genes are TRBV5-5 and TRBJ2-7, with 9 nucleotides matching TRBD2. CDR3 size: 16 residues. J was trimmed by 0 bases and V by 4 bases; bases with no gene match: 8. In germline, CDR1 is SGHKS, CDR2 YYEKEE (reference sequence). CDR3 sequence (DNA): TGTGCCAGCAGCGTATTTAGCGGGAGCCGCTCCTACGAGCAGTACTTC. Its translation: CASSVFSGSRSYEQYF.

Written as DNA, the CDR3 is TGTGCCAGCAGTTACCGGACTAGCGGGCGGGGCGGGGAGCTGTTTTTT. This gives the protein CASSYRTSGRGGELFF. The chain couples TRBV6-5 to TRBJ2-2, with 11 bases matching TRBD2. In germline, CDR1 is MNHEY, CDR2 SVGAGI. CDR3 length: 16 amino acids. The trim removed 2 bases at V and 7 bases at J, leaving 6 bases unmatched.

The sample holds one count of this clone. The V and J genes are TRBV4-3 and TRBJ1-1; D gene unclear. The length of the CDR3 is 16 residues. Germline lookup yields CDR1 LGHNA and CDR2 YSLEER. The V gene lost 1 base and the J gene lost 5 bases, with 17 bases spanning the gap. CDR3 protein: CASSQVPALSETEAFF. Here the CDR3 DNA reads TGCGCCAGCAGCCAAGTACCCGCCCTCAGCGAGACTGAAGCTTTCTTT.

The chain carries TRBV25-1 and TRBJ2-7; 7 nucleotides match TRBD1. Trimming at V came to 2 bases and at J to 4 bases, leaving 8 bases not matched to a gene. There are 15 residues in the CDR3. Germline CDR1 MGHDK, CDR2 SYGVNS. CDR3 amino acids: CASSERTGWAYEQYF. The DNA of the CDR3 is TGTGCCAGCAGTGAACGGACAGGATGGGCGTACGAGCAGTACTTC.

The gene calls are TRBV7-9 and TRBJ2-1, with 8 bases fitting TRBD2. This CDR3 region has 16 residues. V lost 7 bases and J lost 6; bases outside the gene matches: 14. The germline V gene encodes CDR1 SEHNR and CDR2 FQNEAQ (reference sequence). The CDR3 here is CASTYRGAGEGNEQFF. Here the CDR3 DNA reads TGTGCCAGCACCTACAGAGGAGCGGGAGAGGGCAATGAGCAGTTCTTC.

The chain links TRBV28 to TRBJ1-5; D uncertain. The CDR3 totals 15 residues. The germline gives CDR1 MDHEN, CDR2 SYDVKM. Trimming removed 5 bases at V and 1 base at J, with 12 bases between. The CDR3 bases are TGTGCCAGCAGTCCTTCAGAATTGAGCAATCAGCCCCAGCATTTT. Translated: CASSPSELSNQPQHF.

Only one count was recorded for this clone. This chain uses TRBV6-6 with TRBJ2-7, with D tentatively TRBD2 (7 bases). CDR1 and CDR2 from the germline V gene are MNHNY and SVGAGI (reference sequence). The germline V and J ends were trimmed by 6 bases and 0 bases, with 18 bases remaining between them. The CDR3 is 16 residues long. The CDR3 is CASSLMTGGASYEQYF. The CDR3 DNA reads as TGTGCCAGCAGCCTAATGACGGGGGGCGCCTCCTACGAGCAGTACTTC.

In DNA, the CDR3 is TGTGCCAGCAGTTTGGTACAGAGCTTACTAGCCAAAAACATTCAGTACTTC. This encodes CASSLVQSLLAKNIQYF. The J gene is TRBJ2-4, the V gene TRBV28; D gene uncertain. Per germline, CDR1 MDHEN and CDR2 SYDVKM. Trimming cost V 3 bases and J 0 bases, with 15 bases left between them. CDR3 size: 17 residues.

V and J are TRBV29-1 and TRBJ2-2; a weak D match, TRBD2 (7 bases). Germline assignment: CDR1 SQVTM and CDR2 ANQGSEA. Deletions cut 6 bases from V and 6 bases from J, with 14 bases between. The CDR3 is made up of 13 amino acids. Written as DNA, the CDR3 is TGCAGCGTGGCTGGGGAGGGGGCCGGGGAGCTGTTTTTT. This encodes CSVAGEGAGELFF.